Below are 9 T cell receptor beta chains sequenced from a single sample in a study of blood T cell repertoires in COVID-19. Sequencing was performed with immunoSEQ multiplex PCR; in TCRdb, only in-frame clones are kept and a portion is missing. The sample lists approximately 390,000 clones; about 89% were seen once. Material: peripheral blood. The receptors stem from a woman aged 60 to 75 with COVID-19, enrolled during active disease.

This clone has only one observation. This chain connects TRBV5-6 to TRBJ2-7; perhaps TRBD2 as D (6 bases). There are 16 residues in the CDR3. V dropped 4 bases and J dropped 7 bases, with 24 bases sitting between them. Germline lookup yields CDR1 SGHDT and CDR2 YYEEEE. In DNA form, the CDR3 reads TGTGCCAGCAGCGCGGACGACTCGGGGGACCGATGGGAGCAGTACTTC. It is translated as CASSADDSGDRWEQYF.

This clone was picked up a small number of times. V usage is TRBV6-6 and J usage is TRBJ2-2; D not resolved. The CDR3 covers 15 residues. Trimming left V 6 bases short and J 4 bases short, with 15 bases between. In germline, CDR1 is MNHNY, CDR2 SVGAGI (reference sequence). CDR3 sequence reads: CASSRLGPATGELFF. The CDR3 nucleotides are TGTGCCAGCAGCCGACTTGGGCCAGCCACCGGGGAGCTGTTTTTT.

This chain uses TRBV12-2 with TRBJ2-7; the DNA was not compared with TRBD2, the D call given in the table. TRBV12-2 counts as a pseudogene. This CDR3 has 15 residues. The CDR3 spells CASLSGGQSSYEQYF. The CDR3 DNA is TGTGCAAGTCTCTCCGGGGGGCAGAGCTCCTACGAGCAGTACTTC.

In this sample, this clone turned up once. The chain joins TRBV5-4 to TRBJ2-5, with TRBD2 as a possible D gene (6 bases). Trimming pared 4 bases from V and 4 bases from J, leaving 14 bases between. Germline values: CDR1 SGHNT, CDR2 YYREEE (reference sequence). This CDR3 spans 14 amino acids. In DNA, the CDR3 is TGTGCCAGCAGCACGAGGACTAACTCAGAGACCCAGTACTTC. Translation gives CASSTRTNSETQYF.

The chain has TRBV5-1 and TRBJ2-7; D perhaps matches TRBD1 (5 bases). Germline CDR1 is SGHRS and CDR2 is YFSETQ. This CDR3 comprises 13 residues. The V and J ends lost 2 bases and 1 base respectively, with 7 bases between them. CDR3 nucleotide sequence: TGCGCCAGCAGCTTTGACAGATCCTACGAGCAGTACTTC. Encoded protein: CASSFDRSYEQYF.

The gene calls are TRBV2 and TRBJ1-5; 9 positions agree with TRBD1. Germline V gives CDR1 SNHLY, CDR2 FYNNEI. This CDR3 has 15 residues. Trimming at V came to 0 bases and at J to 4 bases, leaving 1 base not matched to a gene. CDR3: CASSEAGQGNQPQHF. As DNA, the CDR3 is TGTGCCAGCAGTGAAGCGGGACAGGGAAATCAGCCCCAGCATTTT.

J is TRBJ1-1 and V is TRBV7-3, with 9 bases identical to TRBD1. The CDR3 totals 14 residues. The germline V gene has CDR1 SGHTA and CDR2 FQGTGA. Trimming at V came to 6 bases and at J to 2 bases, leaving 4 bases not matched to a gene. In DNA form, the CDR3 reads TGTGCCAGCAGGTGGGACAGGGCAAACACTGAAGCTTTCTTT. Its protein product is CASRWDRANTEAFF. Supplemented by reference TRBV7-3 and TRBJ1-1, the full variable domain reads GAGVSQTPSNKVTEKGKYVELRCDPISGHTALYWYRQSLGQGPEFLIYFQGTGAADDSGLPNDRFFAVRPEGSVSTLKIQRTERGDSAVYLCASRWDRANTEAFFGQGTRLTVV.

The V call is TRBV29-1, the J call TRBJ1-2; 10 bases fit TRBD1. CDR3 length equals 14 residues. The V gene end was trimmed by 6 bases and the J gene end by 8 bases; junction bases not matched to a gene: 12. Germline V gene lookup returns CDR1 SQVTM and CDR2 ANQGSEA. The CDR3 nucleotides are TGCAGCGTCTACAGTGGGGGACAGGGGCACGGCTACACCTTC. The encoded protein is CSVYSGGQGHGYTF.

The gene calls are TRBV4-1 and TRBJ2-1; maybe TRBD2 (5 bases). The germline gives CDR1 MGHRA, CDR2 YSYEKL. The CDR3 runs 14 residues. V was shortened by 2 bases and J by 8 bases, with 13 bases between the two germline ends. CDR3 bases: TGCGCCAGCAGCCAACCTACTAGTAAGCATGAGCAGTTCTTC. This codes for CASSQPTSKHEQFF.